This T cell receptor beta chain was sequenced for a study of blood T cell repertoires in COVID-19. Study-level information: Samples taken during acute and convalescent COVID-19 were collected in the United States, Italy and Spain. T cells, B-cell-depleted T cells, or PBMCs provided the cDNA or gDNA that served as material.

CDR1 and CDR2 from the germline V gene are MDHEN and SYDVKM. V was pared by 6 bases and J by 4 bases, with 18 bases between. The CDR3 runs 15 residues. Per the authors' pipeline: Amplification of reference gene primers was used by the study to estimate nucleated cell counts. Clones were read by immunoSEQ multiplex PCR, and TCRdb kept only the in-frame ones, dropping some. V, J and clone size derive from that table, while D and trimming were established from the DNA sequence. The sample has more than 90,000 clones, over 70% seen once. The source material was peripheral blood. This sequence originates from a woman aged 70-85 years with acute or convalescent COVID-19. This chain joins TRBV28 and TRBJ2-5, with D perhaps TRBD2 (6 bases). The CDR3 DNA follows: TGTGCCAGCAGCCCGCGGGGCAGGGAGTTAGAGACCCAGTACTTC. Its translation: CASSPRGRELETQYF.